This passage covers 9 T cell receptor beta chains from one sample sequenced in a study of CD8+ T cells in alopecia areata. After isolation, RNA underwent reverse transcription to generate cDNA as the sequencing template. Method: immunoSEQ multiplex PCR; TCRdb's copy keeps in-frame clones and lacks some. The sample carries about 140,000 clones, approximately 86% recorded once. Treatment indicated: oral pan-JAK inhibitor, 5-10 mg twice daily. The specimen comprised CD8+ T cells sorted from blood, sampled at week 4, from a patient treated with tofacitinib. The receptors originated from a human donor with alopecia areata.

This chain connects TRBV4-1 to TRBJ1-1; the D gene is possibly TRBD1 (5 bases). Germline CDR1 is MGHRA and CDR2 is YSYEKL. Trimming removed 0 bases at V and 6 bases at J, with 11 bases between. This CDR3 spans 14 amino acids. CDR3 protein: CASSQDSGYAEAFF. The CDR3, as DNA: TGCGCCAGCAGCCAAGATTCAGGGTACGCTGAAGCTTTCTTT.

The CDR3 reads CASSPTVNEQFF. In nucleotides, the CDR3 is TGTGCCAGCAGTCCGACGGTAAATGAGCAGTTCTTC. This chain uses TRBV27 with TRBJ2-1; D gene uncertain. The CDR3 length is 12 residues. V lost 5 bases to trimming and J lost 7 bases, with 9 bases between them. Germline CDR1 and CDR2: MNHEY and SMNVEV (reference sequence).

The gene calls are TRBV2 and TRBJ2-7; 12 bases fit TRBD2. The length of the CDR3 is 12 residues. V lost 7 bases to trimming and J lost 7 bases; unmatched junction nucleotides: 2. CDR1 is SNHLY and CDR2 is FYNNEI in the germline V gene. CDR3 nucleotides: TGTGCCAGCATAGGACTAGCGGGGGAGCAGTACTTC. As protein: CASIGLAGEQYF.

V and J are TRBV18 and TRBJ1-1; TRBD1 matches 7 bases. With V trimmed by 6 bases and J by 4 bases, 8 bases remained unmatched. CDR1 KGHSH and CDR2 LQKENI come from the germline V gene. This CDR3 spans 14 amino acids. In nucleotides, the CDR3 is TGTGCCAGCTCCGAGACAGGGACGACCACTGAAGCTTTCTTT. Its protein is CASSETGTTTEAFF.

The chain combines TRBV5-1 with TRBJ1-1; no definite D call. V was cut by 4 bases and J by 3 bases, with 7 bases left in between. From germline, CDR1 is SGHRS and CDR2 YFSETQ. The CDR3 has 12 amino acids. In DNA form, the CDR3 reads TGCGCCAGCAGCCAAGATCACACTGAAGCTTTCTTT. It encodes CASSQDHTEAFF.

The gene calls are TRBV18 and TRBJ1-1; D gene ambiguous. V lost 2 bases and J 8 bases, leaving 9 bases between the germline ends. CDR3 length equals 12 residues. Germline CDR1 is KGHSH and CDR2 is LQKENI. The chain's CDR3 is CASSPTAAEAFF. The CDR3 coding sequence is TGTGCCAGCTCACCAACGGCAGCCGAAGCTTTCTTT. The whole variable domain, filled in from reference TRBV18 and TRBJ1-1, reads NAGVMQNPRHLVRRRGQEARLRCSPMKGHSHVYWYRQLPEEGLKFMVYLQKENIIDESGMPKERFSAEFPKEGPSILRIQQVVRGDSAAYFCASSPTAAEAFFGQGTRLTVV.

With regard to this clone: Other DNA sequences in this specimen translate into the identical CDR3. This chain joins TRBV27 and TRBJ1-2; possibly TRBD1 for D (6 bases). CDR3 length: 14 amino acids. CDR1 and CDR2 from the germline V gene are MNHEY and SMNVEV (reference sequence). Trimming left V 2 bases short and J 2 bases short, with 9 bases between. Here the CDR3 reads CASSLTGANYGYTF. CDR3 nucleotides: TGTGCCAGCAGTTTAACGGGGGCCAACTATGGCTACACCTTC.

This chain links TRBV9 with TRBJ2-2; 9 nucleotides align to TRBD2. The CDR3 contains 16 residues. The V gene's germline CDR1 is SGDLS and CDR2 YYNGEE. The junction had 5 bases not matched to a gene; V was cut back by 4 bases and J by 1 base. CDR3 sequence reads: CASSFKTSGNTGELFF. In DNA form, the CDR3 reads TGTGCCAGCAGCTTCAAGACTAGCGGGAACACCGGGGAGCTGTTTTTT.

The chain carries TRBV4-2 and TRBJ2-1; D is unclear. V was cut by 3 bases and J by 2 bases, with 14 bases left in between. Per the germline V gene, CDR1 is LGHNA and CDR2 is YNFKEQ. CDR3 length: 16 amino acids. CDR3 sequence: CASSQSLIGTYNEQFF. In nucleotides, the CDR3 is TGTGCCAGCAGCCAGTCTCTAATAGGGACCTACAATGAGCAGTTCTTC.